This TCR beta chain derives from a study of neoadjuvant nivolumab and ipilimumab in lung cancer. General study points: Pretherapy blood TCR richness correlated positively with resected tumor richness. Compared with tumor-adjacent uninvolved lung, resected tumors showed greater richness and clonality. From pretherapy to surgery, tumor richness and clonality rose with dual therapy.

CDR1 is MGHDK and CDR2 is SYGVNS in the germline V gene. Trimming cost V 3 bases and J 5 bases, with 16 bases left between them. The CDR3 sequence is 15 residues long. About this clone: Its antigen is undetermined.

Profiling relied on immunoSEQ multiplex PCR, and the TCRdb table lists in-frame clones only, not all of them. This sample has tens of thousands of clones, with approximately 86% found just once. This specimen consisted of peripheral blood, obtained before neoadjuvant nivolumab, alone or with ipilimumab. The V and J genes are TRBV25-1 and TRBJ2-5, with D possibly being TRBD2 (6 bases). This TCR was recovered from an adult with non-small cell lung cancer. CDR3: CASSDLLGGAETQYF. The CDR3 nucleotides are TGTGCCAGCAGTGATCTATTAGGAGGGGCGGAGACCCAGTACTTC.